Reported below is one T cell receptor beta chain. The data were taken from a study of PD-1 blockade in classical Hodgkin lymphoma. The CDR3 runs to 14 residues. Germline assignment: CDR1 MGHRA and CDR2 YSYEKL. Deletions cut 1 base from V and 4 bases from J, with 7 bases between. All trial patients relapsed after autologous stem cell transplantation. The study recorded best responses of complete response, partial response or progressive disease. Data came from immunoSEQ multiplex PCR; TCRdb stores just in-frame clones and leaves some out. The sample records about 30,000 clones, around 71% being singletons.

The rearrangement joins TRBV4-1 to TRBJ2-2; the D is unclear. The source material was peripheral blood mononuclear cells (PBMCs), sampled before the second cycle of nivolumab. The receptor's source is a human donor with classical Hodgkin lymphoma. The CDR3 loop is CASSQGLFTGELFF. Here the CDR3 DNA reads TGCGCCAGCAGCCAAGGACTTTTCACCGGGGAGCTGTTTTTT.